This T cell receptor (beta chain) was recorded in a study of T cell responses to AZD1222 COVID-19 vaccine. Here immunoSEQ multiplex PCR was the method, and the copy in TCRdb shows in-frame clones only, minus some. The repertoire includes 95,000 to 150,000 clones, around 89% of them detected once, and about 3.1% sits in the top ten. The V gene's germline CDR1 is MNHEY and CDR2 SMNVEV (reference sequence). This CDR3 spans 14 amino acids. V dropped 8 bases and J dropped 0 bases, with 11 bases sitting between them. This TCR came from an adult in good health. The chain combines TRBV27 with TRBJ1-3; D gene ambiguous. The sample here was peripheral blood, taken on day 0 of AZD1222 vaccination. The CDR3 here is CASDTGRSGNTIYF. CDR3 DNA sequence: TGTGCCAGCGATACTGGGCGCTCTGGAAACACCATATATTTT.